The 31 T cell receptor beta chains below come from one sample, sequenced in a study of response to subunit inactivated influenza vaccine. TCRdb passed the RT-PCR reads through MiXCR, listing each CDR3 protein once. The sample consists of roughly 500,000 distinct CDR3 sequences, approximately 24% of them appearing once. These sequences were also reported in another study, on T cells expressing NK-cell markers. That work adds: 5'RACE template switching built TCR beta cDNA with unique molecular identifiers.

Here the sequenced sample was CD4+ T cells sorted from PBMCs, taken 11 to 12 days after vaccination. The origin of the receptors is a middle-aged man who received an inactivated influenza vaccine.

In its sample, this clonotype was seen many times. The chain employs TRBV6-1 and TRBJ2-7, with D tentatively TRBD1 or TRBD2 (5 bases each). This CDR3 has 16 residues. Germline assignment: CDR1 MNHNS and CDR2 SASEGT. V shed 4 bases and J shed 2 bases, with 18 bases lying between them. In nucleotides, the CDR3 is TGTGCCAGCAGTGTGGGACCATTGGATGGGGCCTACGAGCAGTACTTC. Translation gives CASSVGPLDGAYEQYF.

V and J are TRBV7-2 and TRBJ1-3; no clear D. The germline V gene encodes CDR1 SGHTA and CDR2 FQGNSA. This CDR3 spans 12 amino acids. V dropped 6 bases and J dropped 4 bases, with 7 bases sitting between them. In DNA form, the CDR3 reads TGTGCCAGCAGGACGGCCGGAAACACCATATATTTT. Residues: CASRTAGNTIYF.

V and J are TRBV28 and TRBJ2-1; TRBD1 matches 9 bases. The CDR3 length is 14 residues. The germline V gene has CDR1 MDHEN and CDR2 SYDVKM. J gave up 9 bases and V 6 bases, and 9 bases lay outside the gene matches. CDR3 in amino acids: CASRIITGGSEQFF. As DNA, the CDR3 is TGTGCCAGCAGAATCATAACAGGGGGCAGTGAGCAGTTCTTC.

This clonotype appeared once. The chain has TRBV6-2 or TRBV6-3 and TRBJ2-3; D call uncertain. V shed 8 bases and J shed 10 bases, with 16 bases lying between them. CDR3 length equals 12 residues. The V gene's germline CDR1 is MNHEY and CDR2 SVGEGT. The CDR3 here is CASGEKKEPQYF. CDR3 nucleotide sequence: TGTGCCAGCGGAGAAAAGAAGGAGCCGCAGTATTTT.

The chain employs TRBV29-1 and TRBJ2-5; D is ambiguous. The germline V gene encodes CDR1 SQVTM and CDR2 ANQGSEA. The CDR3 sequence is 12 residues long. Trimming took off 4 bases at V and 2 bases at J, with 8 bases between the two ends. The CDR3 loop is CSVARNQETQYF. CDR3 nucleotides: TGCAGCGTTGCCAGGAATCAAGAGACCCAGTACTTC.

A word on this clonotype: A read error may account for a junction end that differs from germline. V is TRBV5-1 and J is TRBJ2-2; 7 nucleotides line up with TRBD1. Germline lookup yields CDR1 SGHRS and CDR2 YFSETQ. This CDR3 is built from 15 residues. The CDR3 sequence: CASSPGTDRTGELFF. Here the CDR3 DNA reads TGCGCCAGCAGCCCCGGGACAGACCGGACCGGTGAGCTGTTTTTT.

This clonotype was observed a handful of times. This CDR3 reads CASSRAGTKYNEQFF. DNA of the CDR3: TGCGCCAGCAGCAGAGCAGGGACCAAATACAATGAGCAGTTCTTC. The genes are TRBV5-1 and TRBJ2-1; tentatively, D is TRBD1 or TRBD2 (5 bases each). Germline CDR1 SGHRS, CDR2 YFSETQ. The V end lost 4 bases, the J end lost 4 bases, and 15 bases lay between the germline ends. The CDR3 length is 15 residues.

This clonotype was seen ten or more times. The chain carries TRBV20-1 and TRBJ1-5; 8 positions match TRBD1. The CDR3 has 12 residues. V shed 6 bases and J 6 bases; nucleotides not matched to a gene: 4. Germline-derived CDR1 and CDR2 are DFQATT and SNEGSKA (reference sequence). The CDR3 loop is CSARQGSQPQHF. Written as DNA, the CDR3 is TGCAGTGCAAGACAGGGGAGTCAGCCCCAGCATTTT.

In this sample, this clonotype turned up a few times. This chain's CDR3 is CASSLRYGGENTGELFF. For the CDR3, the DNA is TGCGCCAGCAGCTTACGTTACGGGGGAGAAAACACCGGGGAGCTGTTTTTT. This sequence joins TRBV5-1 and TRBJ2-2; possibly TRBD2 for D (6 bases). The CDR3 sequence is 17 residues long. V lost 2 bases and J lost 2, with 16 bases in between. Germline V gene data show CDR1 as SGHRS and CDR2 as YFSETQ.

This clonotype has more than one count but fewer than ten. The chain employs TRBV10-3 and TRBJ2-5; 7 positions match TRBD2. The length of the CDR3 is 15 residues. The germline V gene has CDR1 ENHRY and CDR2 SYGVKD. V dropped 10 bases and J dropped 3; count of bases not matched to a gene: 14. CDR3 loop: CATSRRGGSEETQYF. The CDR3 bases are TGTGCCACCTCTCGGAGGGGCGGGAGTGAAGAGACCCAGTACTTC.

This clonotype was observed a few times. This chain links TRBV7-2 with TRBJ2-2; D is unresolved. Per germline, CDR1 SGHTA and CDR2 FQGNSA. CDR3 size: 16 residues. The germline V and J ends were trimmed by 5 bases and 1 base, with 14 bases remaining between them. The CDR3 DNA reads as TGTGCCAGCAGCCTGAAAAGGACGGAGAACACCGGGGAGCTGTTTTTT. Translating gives CASSLKRTENTGELFF.

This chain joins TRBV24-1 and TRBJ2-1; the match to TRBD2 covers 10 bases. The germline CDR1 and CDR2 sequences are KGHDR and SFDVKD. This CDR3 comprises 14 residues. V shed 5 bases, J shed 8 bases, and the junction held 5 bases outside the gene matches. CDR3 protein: CATSGASGSYEQFF. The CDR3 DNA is TGTGCCACCAGTGGCGCTAGCGGGAGTTATGAGCAGTTCTTC.

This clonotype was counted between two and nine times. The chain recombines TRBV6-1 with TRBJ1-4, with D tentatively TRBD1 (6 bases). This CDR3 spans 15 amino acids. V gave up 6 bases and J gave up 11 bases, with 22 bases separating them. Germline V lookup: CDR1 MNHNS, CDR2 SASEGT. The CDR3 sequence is CASRALMNAGVKLFF. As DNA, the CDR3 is TGTGCCAGCAGGGCCCTCATGAACGCAGGGGTGAAACTGTTTTTT.

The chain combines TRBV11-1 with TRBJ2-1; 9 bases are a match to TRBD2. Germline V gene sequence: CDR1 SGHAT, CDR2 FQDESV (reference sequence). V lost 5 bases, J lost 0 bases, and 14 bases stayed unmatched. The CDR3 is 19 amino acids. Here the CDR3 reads CASSPRVWASGNSYNEQFF. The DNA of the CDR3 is TGTGCCAGCAGCCCCCGGGTTTGGGCTAGCGGGAACTCCTACAATGAGCAGTTCTTC.

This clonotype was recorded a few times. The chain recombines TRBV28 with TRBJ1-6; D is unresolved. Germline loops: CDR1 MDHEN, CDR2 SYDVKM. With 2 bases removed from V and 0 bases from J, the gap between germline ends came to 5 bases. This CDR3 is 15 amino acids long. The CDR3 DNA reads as TGTGCCAGCAGTTTAGGTCACTCCTATAATTCACCCCTCCACTTT. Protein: CASSLGHSYNSPLHF.

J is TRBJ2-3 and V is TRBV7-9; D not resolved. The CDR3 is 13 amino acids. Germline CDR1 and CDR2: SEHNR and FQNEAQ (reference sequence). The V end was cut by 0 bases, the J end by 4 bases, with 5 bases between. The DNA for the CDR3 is TGTGCCAGCAGCTTAGCGGCTGCAGATACGCAGTATTTT. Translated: CASSLAAADTQYF. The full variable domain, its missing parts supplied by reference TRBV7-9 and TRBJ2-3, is DTGVSQNPRHKITKRGQNVTFRCDPISEHNRLYWYRQTLGQGPEFLTYFQNEAQLEKSRLLSDRFSAERPKGSFSTLEIQRTEQGDSAMYLCASSLAAADTQYFGPGTRLTVL.

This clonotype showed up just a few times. The DNA for the CDR3 is TGCGCCAGCAGCCAAGATCCTCCCCCTAGCACAGATACGCAGTATTTT. This translates into CASSQDPPPSTDTQYF. This chain links TRBV4-3 with TRBJ2-3, with D hard to call. The CDR3 spans 16 residues. Germline V gene data show CDR1 as LGHNA and CDR2 as YSLEER. Trimming cost V 0 bases and J 0 bases, with 10 bases left between them.

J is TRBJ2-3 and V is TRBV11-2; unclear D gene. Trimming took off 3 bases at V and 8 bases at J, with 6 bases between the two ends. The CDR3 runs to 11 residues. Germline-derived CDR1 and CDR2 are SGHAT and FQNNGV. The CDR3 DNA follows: TGTGCCAGCAGCTTCCGGAGTACGCAGTATTTT. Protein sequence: CASSFRSTQYF.

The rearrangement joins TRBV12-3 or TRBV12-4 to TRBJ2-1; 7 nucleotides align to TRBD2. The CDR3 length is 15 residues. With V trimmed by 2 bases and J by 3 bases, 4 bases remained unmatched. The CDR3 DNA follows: TGTGCCAGCAGTTTAATGGCGGGGGACTACAATGAGCAGTTCTTC. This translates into CASSLMAGDYNEQFF.

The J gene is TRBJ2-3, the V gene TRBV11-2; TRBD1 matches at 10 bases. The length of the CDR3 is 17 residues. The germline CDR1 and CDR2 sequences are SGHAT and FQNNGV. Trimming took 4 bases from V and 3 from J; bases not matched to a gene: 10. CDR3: CASSSHPTGGWTDTQYF. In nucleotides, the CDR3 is TGTGCCAGCAGCTCCCATCCGACAGGGGGCTGGACAGATACGCAGTATTTT.

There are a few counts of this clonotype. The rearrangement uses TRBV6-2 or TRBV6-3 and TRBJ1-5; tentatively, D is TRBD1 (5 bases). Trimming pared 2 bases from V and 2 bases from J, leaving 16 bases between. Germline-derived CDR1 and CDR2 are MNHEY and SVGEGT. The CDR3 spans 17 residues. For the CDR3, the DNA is TGTGCCAGCAGTTACGTCGGGATGGGGCAGCGCAATCAGCCCCAGCATTTT. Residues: CASSYVGMGQRNQPQHF.

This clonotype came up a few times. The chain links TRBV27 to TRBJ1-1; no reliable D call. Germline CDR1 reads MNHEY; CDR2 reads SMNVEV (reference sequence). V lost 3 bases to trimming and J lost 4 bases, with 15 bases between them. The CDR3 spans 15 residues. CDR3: CASSFKPIIVTEAFF. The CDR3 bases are TGTGCCAGCAGTTTTAAACCGATTATAGTCACTGAAGCTTTCTTT.

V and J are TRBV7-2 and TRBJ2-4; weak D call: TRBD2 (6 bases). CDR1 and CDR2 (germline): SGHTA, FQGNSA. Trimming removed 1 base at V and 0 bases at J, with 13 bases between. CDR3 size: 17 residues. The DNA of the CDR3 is TGTGCCAGCAGCTTAGTAGGTGCGGGGAGAGCCAAAAACATTCAGTACTTC. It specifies CASSLVGAGRAKNIQYF.

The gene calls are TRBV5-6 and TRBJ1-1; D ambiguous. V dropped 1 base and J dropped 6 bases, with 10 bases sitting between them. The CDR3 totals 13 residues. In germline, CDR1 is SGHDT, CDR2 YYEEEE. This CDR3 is CASSLKLLSEAFF. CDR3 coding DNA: TGTGCCAGCAGCTTGAAACTTTTGTCTGAAGCTTTCTTT.

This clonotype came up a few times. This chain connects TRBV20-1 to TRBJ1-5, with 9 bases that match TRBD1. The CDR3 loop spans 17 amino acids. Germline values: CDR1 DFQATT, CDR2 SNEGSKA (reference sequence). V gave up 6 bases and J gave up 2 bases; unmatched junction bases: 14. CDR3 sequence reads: CSAGGTGSYTGNQPQHF. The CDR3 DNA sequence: TGCAGTGCCGGTGGGACAGGGAGCTATACTGGCAATCAGCCCCAGCATTTT.

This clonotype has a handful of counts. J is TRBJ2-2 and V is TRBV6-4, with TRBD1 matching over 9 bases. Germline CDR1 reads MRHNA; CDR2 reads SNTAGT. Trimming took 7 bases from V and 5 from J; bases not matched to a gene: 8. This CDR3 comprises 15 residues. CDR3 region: CASKRTGEITGELFF. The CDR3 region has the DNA TGTGCCAGCAAGCGGACAGGGGAGATTACCGGGGAGCTGTTTTTT.

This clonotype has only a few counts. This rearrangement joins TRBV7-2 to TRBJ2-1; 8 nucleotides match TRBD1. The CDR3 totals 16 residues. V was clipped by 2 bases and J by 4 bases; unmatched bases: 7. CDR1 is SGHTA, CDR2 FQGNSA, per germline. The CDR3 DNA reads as TGTGCCAGCAGCTTATTCGGGCAGGGGGCATACAATGAGCAGTTCTTC. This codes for CASSLFGQGAYNEQFF. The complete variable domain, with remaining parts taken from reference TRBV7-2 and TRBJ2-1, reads GAGVSQSPSNKVTEKGKDVELRCDPISGHTALYWYRQSLGQGLEFLIYFQGNSAPDKSGLPSDRFSAERTGGSVSTLTIQRTQQEDSAVYLCASSLFGQGAYNEQFFGPGTRLTVL.

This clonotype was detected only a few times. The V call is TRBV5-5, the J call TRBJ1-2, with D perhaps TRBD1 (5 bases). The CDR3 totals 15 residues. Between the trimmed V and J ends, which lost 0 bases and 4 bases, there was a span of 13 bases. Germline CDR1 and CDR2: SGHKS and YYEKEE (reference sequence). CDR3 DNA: TGTGCCAGCAGCTTGGTTGTTGGGCAGGGCTATGGCTACACCTTC. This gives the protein CASSLVVGQGYGYTF.

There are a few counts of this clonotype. The CDR3 nucleotides read TGTGCCAGCAGTTCGCTAGCCGCAGGGGGCCACGAGCAGTACTTC. Its protein product is CASSSLAAGGHEQYF. This chain uses TRBV27 with TRBJ2-7; 8 bases are shared with TRBD1. This CDR3 is 15 amino acids long. V lost 4 bases, J lost 5 bases, and 10 bases stayed unmatched. Germline V gives CDR1 MNHEY, CDR2 SMNVEV (reference sequence).

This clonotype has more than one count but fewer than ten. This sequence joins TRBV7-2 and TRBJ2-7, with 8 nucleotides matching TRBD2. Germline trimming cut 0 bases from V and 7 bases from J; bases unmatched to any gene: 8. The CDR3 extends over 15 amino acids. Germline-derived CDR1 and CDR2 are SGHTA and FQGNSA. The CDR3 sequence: CASSLAAGGLGEQYF. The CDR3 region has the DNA TGTGCCAGCAGCTTAGCGGCGGGGGGTTTAGGGGAGCAGTACTTC.

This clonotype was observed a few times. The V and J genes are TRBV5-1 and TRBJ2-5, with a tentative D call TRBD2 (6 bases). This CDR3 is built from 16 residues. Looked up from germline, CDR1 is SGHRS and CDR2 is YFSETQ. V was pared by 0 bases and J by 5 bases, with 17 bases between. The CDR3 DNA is TGCGCCAGCAGCTTGGGAGGGACTCAAGTTCGGGAGACCCAGTACTTC. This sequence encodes CASSLGGTQVRETQYF.